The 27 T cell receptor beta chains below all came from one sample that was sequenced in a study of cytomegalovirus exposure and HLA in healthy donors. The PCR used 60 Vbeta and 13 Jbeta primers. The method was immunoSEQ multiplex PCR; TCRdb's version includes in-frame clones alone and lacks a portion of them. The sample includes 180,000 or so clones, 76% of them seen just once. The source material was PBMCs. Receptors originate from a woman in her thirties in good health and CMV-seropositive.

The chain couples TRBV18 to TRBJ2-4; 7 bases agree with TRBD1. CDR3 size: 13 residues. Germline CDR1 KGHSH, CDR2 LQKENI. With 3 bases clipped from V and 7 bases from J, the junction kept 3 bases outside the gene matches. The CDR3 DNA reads TGTGCCAGCTCACCCTCGACAGGGAACATTCAGTACTTC. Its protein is CASSPSTGNIQYF.

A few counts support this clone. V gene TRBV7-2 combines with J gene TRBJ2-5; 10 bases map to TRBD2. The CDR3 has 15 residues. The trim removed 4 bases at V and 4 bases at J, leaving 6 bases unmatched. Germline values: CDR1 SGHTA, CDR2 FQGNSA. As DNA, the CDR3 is TGTGCCAGCAGCTACCAACTAGCGGGGCCAGAGACCCAGTACTTC. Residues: CASSYQLAGPETQYF.

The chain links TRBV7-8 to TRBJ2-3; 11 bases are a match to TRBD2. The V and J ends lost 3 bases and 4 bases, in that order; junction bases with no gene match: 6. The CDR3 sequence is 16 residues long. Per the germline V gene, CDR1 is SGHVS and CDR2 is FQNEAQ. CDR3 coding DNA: TGTGCCAGCAGCTTCGACCCGGGACTAGCGGCAGATACGCAGTATTTT. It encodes CASSFDPGLAADTQYF.

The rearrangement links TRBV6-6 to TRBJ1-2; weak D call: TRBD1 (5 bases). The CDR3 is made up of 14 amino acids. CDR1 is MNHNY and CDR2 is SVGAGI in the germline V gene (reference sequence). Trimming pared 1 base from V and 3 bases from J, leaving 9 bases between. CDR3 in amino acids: CASSYFPRDYGYTF. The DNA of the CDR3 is TGTGCCAGCAGTTACTTCCCCAGGGACTATGGCTACACCTTC.

In DNA, the CDR3 is TGTGCCAGCAGTTTAGAGGAGGTGGGCTATGGCTACACCTTC. Its translation: CASSLEEVGYGYTF. The chain employs TRBV28 and TRBJ1-2; D gene uncertain. Trimming took off 2 bases at V and 4 bases at J, with 11 bases between the two ends. Germline CDR1 reads MDHEN; CDR2 reads SYDVKM. The CDR3 is 14 residues long.

In DNA, the CDR3 is TGTGCCAGCAGCTGGGGACTAGAGTCTGAGACCCAGTACTTC. This translates into CASSWGLESETQYF. This chain joins TRBV7-3 and TRBJ2-5; 8 bases are a match to TRBD2. The CDR3 consists of 14 residues. Trimming at V came to 4 bases and at J to 5 bases, leaving 6 bases not matched to a gene. Germline V gives CDR1 SGHTA, CDR2 FQGTGA.

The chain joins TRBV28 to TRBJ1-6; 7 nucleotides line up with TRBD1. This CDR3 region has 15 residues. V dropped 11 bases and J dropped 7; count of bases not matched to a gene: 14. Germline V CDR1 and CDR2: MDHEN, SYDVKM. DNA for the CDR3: TGTGCCGGCGGGGCCGGGACAGATTTCAATTCACCCCTCCACTTT. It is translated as CAGGAGTDFNSPLHF.

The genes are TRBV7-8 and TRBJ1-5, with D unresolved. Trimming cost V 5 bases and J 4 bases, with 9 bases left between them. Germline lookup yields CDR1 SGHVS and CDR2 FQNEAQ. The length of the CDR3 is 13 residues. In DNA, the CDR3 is TGTGCCAGCAGCCGAGGGAGAAATCAGCCCCAGCATTTT. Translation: CASSRGRNQPQHF.

The CDR3 DNA is TGCGCCAGCAGCCAAGCCCGACAGGGGCCGAACACCGGGGAGCTGTTTTTT. Protein: CASSQARQGPNTGELFF. The genes are TRBV4-1 and TRBJ2-2, with 8 bases aligning to TRBD1. Germline trimming cut 1 base from V and 0 bases from J; bases unmatched to any gene: 4. Germline V gene lookup returns CDR1 MGHRA and CDR2 YSYEKL. The CDR3 contains 17 residues.

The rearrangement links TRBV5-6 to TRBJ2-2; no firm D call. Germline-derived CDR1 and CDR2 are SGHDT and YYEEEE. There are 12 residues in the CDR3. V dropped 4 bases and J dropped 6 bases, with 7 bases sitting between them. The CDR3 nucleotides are TGTGCCAGCAGCCTAACCCCCGGGGAGCTGTTTTTT. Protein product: CASSLTPGELFF.

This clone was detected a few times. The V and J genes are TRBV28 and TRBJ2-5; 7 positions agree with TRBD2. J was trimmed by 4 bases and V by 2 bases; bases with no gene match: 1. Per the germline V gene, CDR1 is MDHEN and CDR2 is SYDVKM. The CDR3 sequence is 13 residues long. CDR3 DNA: TGTGCCAGCAGTTTAGGGGGGGGAGAGACCCAGTACTTC. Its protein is CASSLGGGETQYF.

CDR3 protein: CASSVGLGQGVFF. The CDR3 bases are TGTGCCAGCAGCGTGGGACTTGGACAGGGCGTGTTTTTT. The rearrangement uses TRBV9 and TRBJ1-4; 8 bases match TRBD1. The CDR3 has 13 residues. Germline V gene sequence: CDR1 SGDLS, CDR2 YYNGEE. V lost 2 bases, J lost 15 bases, and 9 bases stayed unmatched.

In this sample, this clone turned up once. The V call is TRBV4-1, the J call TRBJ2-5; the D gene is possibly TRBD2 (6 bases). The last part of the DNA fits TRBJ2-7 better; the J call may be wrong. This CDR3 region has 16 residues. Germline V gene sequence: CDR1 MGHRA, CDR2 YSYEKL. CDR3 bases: TGCGCCAGCAGCCAAGATTGGGCGGGGCCTTCCTACGAGCAGTACTTC. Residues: CASSQDWAGPSYEQYF.

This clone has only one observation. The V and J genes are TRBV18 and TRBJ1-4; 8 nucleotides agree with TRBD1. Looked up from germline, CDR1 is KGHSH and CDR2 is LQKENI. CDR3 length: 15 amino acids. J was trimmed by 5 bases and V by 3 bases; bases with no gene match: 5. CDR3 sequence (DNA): TGTGCCAGCTCACCCGGACAGGGAGGGAATGAAAAACTGTTTTTT. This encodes CASSPGQGGNEKLFF.

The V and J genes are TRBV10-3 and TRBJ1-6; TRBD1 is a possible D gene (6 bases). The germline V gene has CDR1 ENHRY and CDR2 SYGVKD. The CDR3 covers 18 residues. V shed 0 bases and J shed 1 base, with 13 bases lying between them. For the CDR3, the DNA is TGTGCCATCAGTGAGTCGCCTCTGGGGGCGTCCTATAATTCACCCCTCCACTTT. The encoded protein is CAISESPLGASYNSPLHF.

This chain's CDR3 is CASSQEVQGAWELTIVYEQYF. CDR3 coding DNA: TGCGCCAGCAGCCAAGAGGTCCAGGGGGCCTGGGAACTCACAATCGTCTACGAGCAGTACTTC. The genes are TRBV4-1 and TRBJ2-7; 8 bases match TRBD1. CDR1 is MGHRA and CDR2 is YSYEKL in the germline V gene. The length of the CDR3 is 21 residues. V lost 0 bases to trimming and J lost 3 bases; unmatched junction nucleotides: 22.

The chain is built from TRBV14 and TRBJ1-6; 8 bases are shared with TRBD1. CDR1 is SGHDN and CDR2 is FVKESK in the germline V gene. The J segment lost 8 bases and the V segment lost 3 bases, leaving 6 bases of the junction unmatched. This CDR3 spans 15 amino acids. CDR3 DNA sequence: TGTGCCAGCAGCCATTCCAGGGGGCGAGATTCACCCCTCCACTTT. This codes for CASSHSRGRDSPLHF.

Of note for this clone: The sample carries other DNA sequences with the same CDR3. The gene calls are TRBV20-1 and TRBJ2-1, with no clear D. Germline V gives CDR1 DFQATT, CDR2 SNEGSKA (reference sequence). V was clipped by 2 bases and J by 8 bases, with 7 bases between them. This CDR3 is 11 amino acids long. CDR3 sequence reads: CSARPRDEQFF. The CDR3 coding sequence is TGCAGTGCTAGACCCCGGGATGAGCAGTTCTTC.

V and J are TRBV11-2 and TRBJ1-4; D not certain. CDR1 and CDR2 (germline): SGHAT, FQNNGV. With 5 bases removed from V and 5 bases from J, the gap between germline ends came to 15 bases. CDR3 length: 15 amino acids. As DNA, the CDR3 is TGTGCCAGCAGCCTAAGGGTCGGGATCAATGAAAAACTGTTTTTT. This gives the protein CASSLRVGINEKLFF.

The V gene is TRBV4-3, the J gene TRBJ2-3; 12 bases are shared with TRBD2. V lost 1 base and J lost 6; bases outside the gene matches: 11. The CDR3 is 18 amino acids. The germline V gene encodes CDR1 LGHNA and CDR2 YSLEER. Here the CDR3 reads CASSQVGPSGGASDTQYF. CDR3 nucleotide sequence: TGCGCCAGCAGCCAAGTGGGACCTAGCGGGGGGGCCTCGGATACGCAGTATTTT.

The CDR3 region has the DNA TGTGCCAGCGTGGACCAACAGGGGACAGGGTATGGCTACACCTTC. It specifies CASVDQQGTGYGYTF. J is TRBJ1-2 and V is TRBV2; 9 bases fit TRBD1. The germline CDR1 and CDR2 sequences are SNHLY and FYNNEI. The J segment lost 5 bases and the V segment lost 8 bases, leaving 12 bases of the junction unmatched. CDR3 length equals 15 residues.

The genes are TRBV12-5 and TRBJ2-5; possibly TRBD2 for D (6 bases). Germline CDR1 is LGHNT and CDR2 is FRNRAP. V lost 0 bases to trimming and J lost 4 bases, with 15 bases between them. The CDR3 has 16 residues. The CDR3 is CASGLVFWGVAETQYF. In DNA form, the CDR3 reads TGTGCTAGTGGTTTGGTATTTTGGGGGGTCGCAGAGACCCAGTACTTC.

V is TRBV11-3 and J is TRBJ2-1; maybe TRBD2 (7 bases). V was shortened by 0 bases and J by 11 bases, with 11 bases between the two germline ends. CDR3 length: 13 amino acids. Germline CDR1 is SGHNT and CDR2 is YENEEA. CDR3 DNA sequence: TGTGCCAGCAGCTTAGAGGGGGGGGGCCAGCAGTTCTTC. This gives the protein CASSLEGGGQQFF.

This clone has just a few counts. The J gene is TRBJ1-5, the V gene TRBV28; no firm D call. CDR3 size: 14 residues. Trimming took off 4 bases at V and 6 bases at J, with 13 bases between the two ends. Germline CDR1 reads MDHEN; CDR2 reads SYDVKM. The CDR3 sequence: CASSWRDSGQPQHF. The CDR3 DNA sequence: TGTGCCAGCAGTTGGAGGGATTCCGGTCAGCCCCAGCATTTT.

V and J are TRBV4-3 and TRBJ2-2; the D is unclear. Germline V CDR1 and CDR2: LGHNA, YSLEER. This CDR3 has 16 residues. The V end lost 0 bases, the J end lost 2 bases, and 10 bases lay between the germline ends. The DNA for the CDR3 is TGCGCCAGCAGCCAAGATTATAGCTCCAACACCGGGGAGCTGTTTTTT. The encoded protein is CASSQDYSSNTGELFF.

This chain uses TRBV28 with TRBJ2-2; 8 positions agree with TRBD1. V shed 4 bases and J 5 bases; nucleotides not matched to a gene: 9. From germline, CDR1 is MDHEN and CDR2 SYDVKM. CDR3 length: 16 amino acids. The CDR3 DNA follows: TGTGCCAGCAGTTCCCCATCGAGACAGGGGACCGGGGAGCTGTTTTTT. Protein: CASSSPSRQGTGELFF.

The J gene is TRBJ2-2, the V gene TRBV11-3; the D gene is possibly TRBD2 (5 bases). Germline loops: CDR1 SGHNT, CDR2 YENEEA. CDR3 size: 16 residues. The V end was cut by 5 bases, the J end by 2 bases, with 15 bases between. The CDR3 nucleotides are TGTGCCAGCAGCCTCCCGAGTGGACTCAACACCGGGGAGCTGTTTTTT. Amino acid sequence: CASSLPSGLNTGELFF.